This TCR beta chain was retrieved from a study of blood T cell repertoires in COVID-19. Overall study context: The study drew acute and convalescent COVID-19 samples from the United States, Italy and Spain. Sample material is recorded as cDNA or gDNA derived from T cells, B-cell-depleted T cells, or PBMCs.

Original handling: Quantification of nucleated cells was approximated via reference gene primer amplification. Method: immunoSEQ multiplex PCR; TCRdb's copy keeps in-frame clones and lacks some. That table furnishes V, J and clone size, whereas the DNA furnished D and trimming. The repertoire holds some 370,000 clones, with around 89% as singletons. The ends lost 2 bases at V and 7 bases at J; junction bases unmatched: 6. This CDR3 is built from 14 residues. Germline values: CDR1 SGHTA, CDR2 FQGTGA. What was sequenced was peripheral blood. The gene calls are TRBV7-3 and TRBJ1-1, with 8 bases fitting TRBD1. The receptor's source is a man between 18 and 29 years old with active or convalescent COVID-19. The CDR3 coding sequence is TGTGCCAGCAGCTTACGTCAGGGGGCGGATGAAGCTTTCTTT. Translated, it gives CASSLRQGADEAFF.